This T cell receptor (beta chain) is drawn from a study of CD8+ T cells in alopecia areata. PBMC-derived CD4+ and CD8+ T cells were sorted. General study results and limits: TCR sharing across patients was less clear than in mice, possibly HLA-related. Tissue-resident alphabeta T cells belonging to normal skin likewise get sequenced within scalp specimens. Normal scalp had lower clonality than lesional scalp, with alopecia totalis/universalis lesions showing this most strongly.

This clone was counted only a few times. Its antigen is undetermined. cDNA prepared by RNA extraction and subsequent reverse transcription served as the template for sequencing. Some clones are missing from TCRdb's copy, which holds only in-frame ones; the method was immunoSEQ multiplex PCR. The table shows approximately 130,000 clones, with about 50% occurring only once. The origin of this receptor is a human donor with alopecia areata. The sample comprised NKG2D-low CD8+ T cells sorted from blood.

CDR3: CASSLGTGDSDEQYF. The CDR3 DNA is TGTGCCAGCAGCTTAGGGACAGGGGACTCTGACGAGCAGTACTTC. This chain links TRBV11-2 with TRBJ2-7; 9 positions agree with TRBD1. The length of the CDR3 is 15 residues. Trimming at V came to 1 base and at J to 5 bases, leaving 6 bases not matched to a gene. Germline V gives CDR1 SGHAT, CDR2 FQNNGV.